The rows below give T cell receptor beta chains drawn from one sample of a study of graft-versus-host responses after intestinal transplantation. These receptors' antigens are unknown. Profiling relied on immunoSEQ multiplex PCR, and the TCRdb table lists in-frame clones only, not all of them. The sample yields tens of thousands of clones, about 94% seen once. The source was unstimulated CD8+ T cells sorted from spleen or lymph node cells, collected before intestinal transplant. The receptors stem from a human donor who received an intestinal transplant. Each CDR3 is given with its conserved first and last residue. A D gene is named only where the DNA matches it firmly. Expanded clones are given a class, and other clones once, few, many or no size at all.

CDR3 DNA | CDR3 protein | J gene | D gene | clone size | V gene
TGTGCCAGCAGCAGGGCAGGGGATCTCTACGAGCAGTACTTC | CASSRAGDLYEQYF | TRBJ2-7 | NA | NA | TRBV7-9
TGTGCCAGTAGTATGAAGGACAGGGATACGCAGTATTTT | CASSMKDRDTQYF | TRBJ2-3 | TRBD1 | NA | TRBV19
TGCGCCAGCAGCTTGGTAGAGGGAATCAATGAGCAGTTCTTC | CASSLVEGINEQFF | TRBJ2-1 | NA | once | TRBV5-1
TGTGCCAGCAGTTTTATGGACAGGGGACTAGATGAAAAACTGTTTTTT | CASSFMDRGLDEKLFF | TRBJ1-4 | TRBD1 | NA | TRBV28
TGTGCCAGCAGCTTGATAGGCAGGGGGCCCACAGATACGCAGTATTTT | CASSLIGRGPTDTQYF | TRBJ2-3 | TRBD1 | NA | TRBV5-4
TGTGCCACCAGCGCGGGGGGGGCGAACACCGGGGAGCTGTTTTTT | CATSAGGANTGELFF | TRBJ2-2 | TRBD2 | NA | TRBV15
TGCGCCAGCAGCTTGGATCCGAAGTACCAAGAGACCCAGTACTTC | CASSLDPKYQETQYF | TRBJ2-5 | NA | NA | TRBV5-1
TGTGCCACTAAGGACCTTTCCTCCTACGAGCAGTACTTC | CATKDLSSYEQYF | TRBJ2-7 | NA | NA | TRBV27
TGTGCCAGCAGCCATCCCGGCGGCAGGGGATACACCGGGGAGCTGTTTTTT | CASSHPGGRGYTGELFF | TRBJ2-2 | NA | NA | TRBV28
TGTGCCAGCAGTTTATTTGGGGCAAGCGGGGAGCTGTTTTTT | CASSLFGASGELFF | TRBJ2-2 | NA | NA | TRBV27
TGTGCCAGCAGCGGGACTAGCGGGAGCACAGATACGCAGTATTTT | CASSGTSGSTDTQYF | TRBJ2-3 | TRBD2 | NA | TRBV9
TGTGCCACCAGCAGAGACTTAGGGGGGACTGGGGCCAACGTCCTGACTTTC | CATSRDLGGTGANVLTF | TRBJ2-6 | NA | NA | TRBV15
TGTGCCAGTAGTACGTCTTTATCAGGGGCCAACGTCCTGACTTTC | CASSTSLSGANVLTF | TRBJ2-6 | NA | NA | TRBV19
TGTGCCAGCAGCACGGGACAGGGGATGATGGATACGCAGTATTTT | CASSTGQGMMDTQYF | TRBJ2-3 | TRBD1 | NA | TRBV5-6
TGTGCCAGCAGCCTTTCGGACAGTTACAATGAGCAGTTCTTC | CASSLSDSYNEQFF | TRBJ2-1 | NA | NA | TRBV9
TGCGCCAGCAGCCAATCCCAGAATGAAGCTTTCTTT | CASSQSQNEAFF | TRBJ1-1 | NA | NA | TRBV10-1
TGTGCCAGCAGCGTAGGGGGATTCACTGAAGCTTTCTTT | CASSVGGFTEAFF | TRBJ1-1 | NA | once | TRBV9
TGTGCCAGCAGTGACCCCCGGACAGGGGGCATAAACGAGCAGTACTTC | CASSDPRTGGINEQYF | TRBJ2-7 | TRBD1 | NA | TRBV2
TGTGCCAGCAGCAACGGGGTGGTGGGGAACACTGAAGCTTTCTTT | CASSNGVVGNTEAFF | TRBJ1-1 | NA | NA | TRBV6-1
TGTGCCAGCAGTTTAAGCGCCGCCACCTACGAGCAGTACTTC | CASSLSAATYEQYF | TRBJ2-7 | NA | NA | TRBV27
TGTGCCAGCAGCTGGACGGGGACCACTGAAGCTTTCTTT | CASSWTGTTEAFF | TRBJ1-1 | NA | once | TRBV28
TGTGCCAGCAGTTATGCAGGGGGCAATGAGCAGTTCTTC | CASSYAGGNEQFF | TRBJ2-1 | TRBD1 | once | TRBV6-5
TGTGCCAGCAGCGTAGGATACCGCGATGAGCAGTTCTTC | CASSVGYRDEQFF | TRBJ2-1 | NA | NA | TRBV9
TGTGCCAGCAGCAAAACAGAGAACACTGAAGCTTTCTTT | CASSKTENTEAFF | TRBJ1-1 | NA | few | TRBV6-1
TGCGCCAGCAGCCCTTCTAGCGGGGATACCGGGGAGCTGTTTTTT | CASSPSSGDTGELFF | TRBJ2-2 | TRBD2 | NA | TRBV4-1
TGTGCCAGCAGCTTTGGGACAGCAAATTTTCTGTTTTTT | CASSFGTANFLFF | TRBJ1-4 | TRBD1 | NA | TRBV5-6
TGTGCCAGCAGCACGCCCGACAGGGTAGGAGGCAATCAGCCCCAGCATTTT | CASSTPDRVGGNQPQHF | TRBJ1-5 | TRBD1 | NA | TRBV5-8
TGTGCCAGCAGTTTAAAACTAGCGGGCTACGAGCAGTACTTC | CASSLKLAGYEQYF | TRBJ2-7 | TRBD2 | NA | TRBV27
TGTGCCAGCAGTTTGGCAGGGGCCGGGGAGCTGTTTTTT | CASSLAGAGELFF | TRBJ2-2 | NA | NA | TRBV27
TGTGCCAGCTCACCACCGAGAGGGGGCGAAGCTTTCTTT | CASSPPRGGEAFF | TRBJ1-1 | TRBD1 | NA | TRBV18
TGCGCCAGCAGTGAGAGAACAGGGGTAACTACAGATACGCAGTATTTT | CASSERTGVTTDTQYF | TRBJ2-3 | TRBD1 | NA | TRBV10-1
TGTGCCAGCAGCCTGACAGGGGGTACCTACGAGCAGTACTTC | CASSLTGGTYEQYF | TRBJ2-7 | TRBD1 | NA | TRBV28
TGCGCCAGCAGCTTGTACAGGGGCGCCGAAGCTTTCTTT | CASSLYRGAEAFF | TRBJ1-1 | TRBD1 | NA | TRBV5-1
TGTGCCAGTAGTATAGGGGTTGGGCGGGAGGTAGGAAATGAGCAGTTCTTC | CASSIGVGREVGNEQFF | TRBJ2-1 | TRBD2 | NA | TRBV19
TGTGCCCGCAGCTTGGTGGGGGGGCGCTTGGACAATGAGCAGTTCTTC | CARSLVGGRLDNEQFF | TRBJ2-1 | NA | NA | TRBV5-6
TGTGCCAGCAGCTTAGCTTCCGGGCCTCGGCGTCTTGAAAAACTGTTTTTT | CASSLASGPRRLEKLFF | TRBJ1-4 | NA | NA | TRBV11-1
TGTGCCAGCACCCCCGCCCTAGCGGGAGGTAGCTCAGATACGCAGTATTTT | CASTPALAGGSSDTQYF | TRBJ2-3 | TRBD2 | NA | TRBV27
TGTGCCAGCAGCTTGGAGGGGGTAGGAACTGAAGCTTTCTTT | CASSLEGVGTEAFF | TRBJ1-1 | NA | NA | TRBV7-3
TGTGCCACCAGCAGAACCCCGGGACTAGCGGAGAGCACAGATACGCAGTATTTT | CATSRTPGLAESTDTQYF | TRBJ2-3 | TRBD2 | once | TRBV15
TGCGCCAGCATACCGGCAGGGTGTGAGCAGTTCTTC | CASIPAGCEQFF | TRBJ2-1 | NA | NA | TRBV23-1
TGTGCCAGCAGCTTGTTATTCTGGGGTACGCAGTATTTT | CASSLLFWGTQYF | TRBJ2-3 | NA | NA | TRBV5-6
TGTGCCAGCAGTGCATTCGGGCTTAGGGTCTACGAGCAGTACTTC | CASSAFGLRVYEQYF | TRBJ2-7 | NA | NA | TRBV27
TGTGCCAGCAGTGAATGGGGGGTAGAGGACACTGAAGCTTTCTTT | CASSEWGVEDTEAFF | TRBJ1-1 | NA | NA | TRBV25-1
TGTGCCAGCAGCTTGGCTCAGGGAGCGAATGAAAAACTGTTTTTT | CASSLAQGANEKLFF | TRBJ1-4 | NA | once | TRBV5-6
TGTGCCTGGAGAAGCGTGGGTACCTACGAGCAGTACTTC | CAWRSVGTYEQYF | TRBJ2-7 | NA | NA | TRBV30
TGTGCCTGGAGTGTAATGGGACTAGCGGGTGCTGGGGCCAACGTCCTGACTTTC | CAWSVMGLAGAGANVLTF | TRBJ2-6 | TRBD2 | NA | TRBV30
TGTGCCAGCAGTGAAGGCAGGGACACTGAAGCTTTCTTT | CASSEGRDTEAFF | TRBJ1-1 | NA | NA | TRBV2
TGCGCCAGCAGCTTGCAGGGTGGAAACACCATATATTTT | CASSLQGGNTIYF | TRBJ1-3 | NA | NA | TRBV5-1
TGTGCCAGCTCGCGGGACAGGGCGTCAACTGAAGCTTTCTTT | CASSRDRASTEAFF | TRBJ1-1 | TRBD1 | NA | TRBV18
TGTGCCAGCAGCTTGGGGCCAGTCTCTTATAGCAATCAGCCCCAGCATTTT | CASSLGPVSYSNQPQHF | TRBJ1-5 | NA | NA | TRBV7-8
TGTGCCAGCAGTTACATGGGACAGTACAATGAGCAGTTCTTC | CASSYMGQYNEQFF | TRBJ2-1 | TRBD1 | NA | TRBV6-5
TGTGCCAGCTCACCACCGCAAGGAAACACCATATATTTT | CASSPPQGNTIYF | TRBJ1-3 | NA | NA | TRBV18
TGTGCCAGCAGTTTCGGGTCAGTGAGCGGGGAGCTGTTTTTT | CASSFGSVSGELFF | TRBJ2-2 | NA | NA | TRBV27
TGTGCCAGCAGTTTAACCCGGAACACTGAAGCTTTCTTT | CASSLTRNTEAFF | TRBJ1-1 | NA | NA | TRBV28
TGTGCCAGCTGGGGGGACAGGGGTGACAATGAGCAGTTCTTC | CASWGDRGDNEQFF | TRBJ2-1 | TRBD1 | NA | TRBV6-5
TGTGCCAGCAGCTGGGACTCAACCTACGAGCAGTACTTC | CASSWDSTYEQYF | TRBJ2-7 | NA | NA | TRBV5-4
TGTGCCAGCAGCCAAGGTTTATCCAGGACTAGCGGGAGGTCCAAGTACGAGCAGTACTTC | CASSQGLSRTSGRSKYEQYF | TRBJ2-7 | TRBD2 | NA | TRBV14
TGTGCCAGCAGCCCCTGGGTAGGGACGAGGGAGGAGACCCAGTACTTC | CASSPWVGTREETQYF | TRBJ2-5 | NA | NA | TRBV27
TGTGCCAGTAGTCGGGGGCCGCTGAACACTGAAGCTTTCTTT | CASSRGPLNTEAFF | TRBJ1-1 | NA | few | TRBV19
TGTGCCAGCAGCTTACTGAGAGGGGGTTCTGGCGAGCAGTACTTC | CASSLLRGGSGEQYF | TRBJ2-7 | NA | NA | TRBV11-1